A single sample gave rise to the 17 T cell receptor beta chains below, sequenced in a study of blood T cells in healthy people across ages (dated by TCRdb to 2015 to 2017). The library was generated by 5' RACE. TCRdb records Illumina HiSeq 2500 as the sequencer. A second 7 to 11 cycle PCR used a sample-barcoded 5' primer and a J-beta primer mix. The raw public reads went through TCRdb reprocessing: fastp at Q25, MiXCR clone calling, in-frame beta chains kept. Under each unique CDR3 protein, matching rows form one entry showing the most common genes and DNA. This sample has 1.6 million or so distinct CDR3 sequences in its table, and approximately 32% of those were observed once. The ten largest account for roughly 12% of the sample. The sequencing sample was made of blood. These receptors were taken from a woman in her twenties or thirties in good health.

This clonotype was seen a handful of times. This chain uses TRBV2 with TRBJ2-4; TRBD2 is a possible D gene (6 bases). V was clipped by 3 bases and J by 0 bases, with 12 bases between them. The CDR3 extends over 16 amino acids. CDR1 is SNHLY, CDR2 FYNNEI, per germline. The CDR3 region is CASSEMGGIAKNIQYF. CDR3 sequence (DNA): TGTGCCAGCAGTGAGATGGGGGGTATAGCCAAAAACATTCAGTACTTC.

V is TRBV3-1 and J is TRBJ1-2; D may be TRBD1 (6 bases). Trimming stripped 5 bases from V and 10 bases from J, with 17 bases between. The length of the CDR3 is 13 residues. The V gene's germline CDR1 is LGHDT and CDR2 YNNKEL (reference sequence). The CDR3 here is CASSARRGGFYTF. CDR3 nucleotides: TGTGCCAGCAGCGCCCGGAGAGGGGGATTCTACACCTTC.

This chain joins TRBV9 and TRBJ2-3; TRBD2 agrees at 10 bases. V shed 4 bases and J 0 bases; nucleotides not matched to a gene: 14. CDR1 SGDLS and CDR2 YYNGEE come from the germline V gene. The CDR3 consists of 19 residues. This CDR3 is CASSQTGSSGGFSTDTQYF. The CDR3 DNA follows: TGTGCCAGCAGCCAGACAGGGAGTAGCGGGGGGTTTAGCACAGATACGCAGTATTTT.

The chain employs TRBV18 and TRBJ1-1, with 8 bases that match TRBD1. CDR3 length: 15 residues. V dropped 7 bases and J dropped 3; count of bases not matched to a gene: 10. CDR1 and CDR2 (germline): KGHSH, LQKENI. The CDR3 bases are TGTGCCAGCTTCGGACAGGGAAGGACGGACACTGAAGCTTTCTTT. This gives the protein CASFGQGRTDTEAFF.

The V gene is TRBV13, the J gene TRBJ1-6; D gene uncertain. The CDR3 loop spans 14 amino acids. Germline values: CDR1 PRHDT, CDR2 FYEKMQ (reference sequence). V was cut by 5 bases and J by 6 bases, with 11 bases left in between. The CDR3 bases are TGTGCCAGCAGCCAACTCCTTACTAATTCACCCCTCCACTTT. Its protein product is CASSQLLTNSPLHF. The variable domain in full, completed from reference TRBV13 and TRBJ1-6, reads AAGVIQSPRHLIKEKRETATLKCYPIPRHDTVYWYQQGPGQDPQFLISFYEKMQSDKGSIPDRFSAQQFSDYHSELNMSSLELGDSALYFCASSQLLTNSPLHFGNGTRLTVT.

This chain uses TRBV20-1 with TRBJ1-2, with unresolved D. V was shortened by 0 bases and J by 5 bases, with 7 bases between the two germline ends. Germline V gives CDR1 DFQATT, CDR2 SNEGSKA (reference sequence). This CDR3 spans 12 amino acids. The CDR3 DNA is TGCAGTGCTAGAGATCTAGGATATGGCTACACCTTC. This encodes CSARDLGYGYTF.

The CDR3 here is CSARGTGTDRYEQYF. For the CDR3, the DNA is TGCAGTGCTAGAGGGACCGGGACAGATCGTTACGAGCAGTACTTC. The V call is TRBV20-1, the J call TRBJ2-7, with 7 positions matching TRBD1. CDR1 is DFQATT and CDR2 is SNEGSKA in the germline V gene (reference sequence). V dropped 1 base and J dropped 4; count of bases not matched to a gene: 10. This CDR3 comprises 15 residues.

V and J are TRBV14 and TRBJ1-4; TRBD1 might be the D (5 bases). Germline CDR1 SGHDN, CDR2 FVKESK. Between the trimmed V and J ends, which lost 3 bases and 7 bases, there was a span of 18 bases. This CDR3 is 16 amino acids long. Here the CDR3 DNA reads TGTGCCAGCAGCCAGCTACGGGGCGCTTCGAGTGAAAAACTGTTTTTT. This gives the protein CASSQLRGASSEKLFF.

This clonotype was detected only a few times. V usage is TRBV9 and J usage is TRBJ1-5; no clear D gene. The CDR3 has 13 amino acids. V lost 0 bases and J lost 9, with 10 bases in between. The germline V gene encodes CDR1 SGDLS and CDR2 YYNGEE. The DNA of the CDR3 is TGTGCCAGCAGCGTAGGGGTGGAGCGGCCCCAGCATTTT. This translates into CASSVGVERPQHF.

As concerns this clonotype: A much larger clonotype is one base distant, so this may be a read error. V usage is TRBV28 and J usage is TRBJ2-7; maybe TRBD1 (6 bases). This CDR3 has 14 residues. Germline lookup yields CDR1 MDHEN and CDR2 SYDVKM. The CDR3 sequence: CASSSPGQIYAQYF. The CDR3 DNA sequence: TGTGCCAGCAGTTCTCCGGGACAAATCTACGCGCAGTACTTC. The variable domain in full, with the rest retrieved from reference TRBV28 and TRBJ2-7, is DVKVTQSSRYLVKRTGEKVFLECVQDMDHENMFWYRQDPGLGLRLIYFSYDVKMKEKGDIPEGYSVSREKKERFSLILESASTNQTSMYLCASSSPGQIYAQYFGPGTRLTVT.

As for this clonotype: At one boundary the junction diverges from the germline segment, which might be a read error. The rearrangement links TRBV20-1 to TRBJ2-6; D is tentatively TRBD1 or TRBD2 (5 bases each). This CDR3 is built from 15 residues. Germline-derived CDR1 and CDR2 are DFQATT and SNEGSKA (reference sequence). In DNA form, the CDR3 reads TGCAGTGCTAGAGAGGGGAGCTCTGGGGCCAACGTCCCGACTTTC. Its translation: CSAREGSSGANVPTF.

This chain uses TRBV20-1 with TRBJ2-3; D is uncertain. V was trimmed by 5 bases and J by 4 bases, leaving 10 bases between them. This CDR3 is built from 12 residues. Germline CDR1 DFQATT, CDR2 SNEGSKA (reference sequence). CDR3 region: CSAPFYADTQYF. DNA of the CDR3: TGCAGTGCTCCTTTCTACGCAGATACGCAGTATTTT.

The rearrangement links TRBV3-1 to TRBJ2-5; 10 bases fit TRBD1. CDR1 is LGHDT and CDR2 is YNNKEL in the germline V gene (reference sequence). Trimming at V came to 2 bases and at J to 5 bases, leaving 5 bases not matched to a gene. The CDR3 contains 15 residues. The CDR3, as DNA: TGTGCCAGCAGCCAAACGACAGGGGGCTTTGAGACCCAGTACTTC. It is translated as CASSQTTGGFETQYF.

The CDR3 spells CASRSGTGLSDEQFF. The DNA of the CDR3 is TGTGCCAGCAGATCCGGGACAGGGTTGTCCGATGAGCAGTTCTTC. V usage is TRBV12-3 or TRBV12-4 and J usage is TRBJ2-1; 9 bases line up with TRBD1. The CDR3 sequence is 15 residues long. V lost 6 bases to trimming and J lost 8 bases; unmatched junction nucleotides: 11.

The chain carries TRBV19 and TRBJ1-1; possible D gene TRBD1, 6 bases. Per germline, CDR1 LNHDA and CDR2 SQIVND (reference sequence). Trimming left V 3 bases short and J 8 bases short, with 10 bases between. The CDR3 extends over 12 amino acids. DNA of the CDR3: TGTGCCAGTAGTATGGATCAGGGGGAAGCTTTCTTT. Translation: CASSMDQGEAFF.

The chain links TRBV6-1 to TRBJ2-7; 7 bases agree with TRBD1. The V segment lost 6 bases and the J segment 4 bases; nucleotides outside the gene matches: 18. CDR1 is MNHNS and CDR2 is SASEGT in the germline V gene. The CDR3 sequence is 17 residues long. CDR3 region: CASSQGQAASSMYEQYF. CDR3 DNA: TGTGCCAGCAGCCAAGGACAGGCGGCCTCTTCTATGTACGAGCAGTACTTC.

The gene calls are TRBV7-3 and TRBJ2-5, with 7 bases aligning to TRBD1. CDR1 is SGHTA and CDR2 is FQGTGA in the germline V gene. The ends lost 5 bases at V and 4 bases at J; junction bases unmatched: 7. This CDR3 comprises 14 residues. In DNA, the CDR3 is TGTGCCAGCAGCGCACAGGGGACCATAGAGACCCAGTACTTC. Translation gives CASSAQGTIETQYF.